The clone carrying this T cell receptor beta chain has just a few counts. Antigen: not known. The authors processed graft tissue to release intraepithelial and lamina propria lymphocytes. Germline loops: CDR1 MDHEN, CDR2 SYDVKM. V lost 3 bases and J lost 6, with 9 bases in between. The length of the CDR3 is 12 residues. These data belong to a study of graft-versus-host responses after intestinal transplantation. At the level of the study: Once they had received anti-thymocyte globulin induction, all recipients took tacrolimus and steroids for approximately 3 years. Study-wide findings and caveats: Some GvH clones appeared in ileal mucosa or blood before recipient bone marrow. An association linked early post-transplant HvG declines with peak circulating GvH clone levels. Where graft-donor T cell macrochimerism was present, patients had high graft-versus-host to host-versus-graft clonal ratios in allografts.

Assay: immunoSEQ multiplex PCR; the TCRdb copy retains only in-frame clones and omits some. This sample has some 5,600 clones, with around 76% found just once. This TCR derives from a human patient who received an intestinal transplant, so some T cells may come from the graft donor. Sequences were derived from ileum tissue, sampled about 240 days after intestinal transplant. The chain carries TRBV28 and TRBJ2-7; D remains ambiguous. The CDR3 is CASSFVVSEQYF. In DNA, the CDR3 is TGTGCCAGCAGTTTTGTCGTAAGCGAGCAGTACTTC.